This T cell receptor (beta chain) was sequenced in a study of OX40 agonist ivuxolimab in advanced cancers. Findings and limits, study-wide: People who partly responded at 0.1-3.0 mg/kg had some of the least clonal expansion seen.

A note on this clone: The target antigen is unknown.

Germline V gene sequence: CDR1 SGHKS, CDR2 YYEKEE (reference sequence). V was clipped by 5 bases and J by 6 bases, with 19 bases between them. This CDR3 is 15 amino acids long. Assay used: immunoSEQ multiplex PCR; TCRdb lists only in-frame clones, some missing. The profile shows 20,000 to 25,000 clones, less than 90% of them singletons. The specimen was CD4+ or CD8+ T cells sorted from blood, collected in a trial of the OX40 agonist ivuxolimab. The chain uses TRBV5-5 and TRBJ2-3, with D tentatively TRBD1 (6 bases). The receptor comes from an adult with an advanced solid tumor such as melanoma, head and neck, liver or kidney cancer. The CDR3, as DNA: TGTGCCAGCAGGCAGGGGATTCACCCTTACGATACGCAGTATTTT. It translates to CASRQGIHPYDTQYF.